This TCR beta chain was identified in a study of post-analysis software for immune sequencing data. General observations from the study: Controls showed lower frequencies than patients for roughly five TRBV segments, and TRBV5-6, TRBV5-1 and TRBV20-1 were among these.

This clonotype was counted a few times. The antigen is not known. Prepared libraries of TCR beta cDNA carried unique molecular identifiers. T cells numbering roughly 1 to 10 million yielded approximately 500,000 cDNA molecules. TCRdb passed the PCR reads through MiXCR, listing each CDR3 protein once. The repertoire consists of roughly 730,000 distinct CDR3 sequences, with just under 30% occurring once and the leading ten covering 0.56%. The CDR3 is 14 amino acids. Between the trimmed V and J ends, which lost 1 base and 5 bases, there was a span of 11 bases. In germline, CDR1 is SGDLS, CDR2 YYNGEE. The chain is built from TRBV9 and TRBJ2-3, with D maybe TRBD1 (5 bases). Sequences were obtained from blood. This clonotype originated in a girl under 18 with multiple sclerosis. For the CDR3, the DNA is TGTGCCAGCAGCGTAACCAGGGCAAGAGATACGCAGTATTTT. It codes for CASSVTRARDTQYF. The complete variable domain, with remaining parts taken from reference TRBV9 and TRBJ2-3, reads DSGVTQTPKHLITATGQRVTLRCSPRSGDLSVYWYQQSLDQGLQFLIQYYNGEERAKGNILERFSAQQFPDLHSELNLSSLELGDSALYFCASSVTRARDTQYFGPGTRLTVL.